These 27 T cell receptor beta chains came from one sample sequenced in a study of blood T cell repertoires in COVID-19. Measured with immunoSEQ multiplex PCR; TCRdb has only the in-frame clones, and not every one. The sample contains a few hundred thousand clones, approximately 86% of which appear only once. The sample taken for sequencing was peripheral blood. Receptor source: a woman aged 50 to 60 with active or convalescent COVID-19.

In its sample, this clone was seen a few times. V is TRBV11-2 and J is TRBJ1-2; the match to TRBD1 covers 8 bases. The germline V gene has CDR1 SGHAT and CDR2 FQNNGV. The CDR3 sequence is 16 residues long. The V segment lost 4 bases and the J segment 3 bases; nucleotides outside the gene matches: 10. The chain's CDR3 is CASSSWPRGQDYGYTF. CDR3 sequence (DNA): TGTGCCAGCAGCTCCTGGCCCAGGGGGCAAGACTATGGCTACACCTTC.

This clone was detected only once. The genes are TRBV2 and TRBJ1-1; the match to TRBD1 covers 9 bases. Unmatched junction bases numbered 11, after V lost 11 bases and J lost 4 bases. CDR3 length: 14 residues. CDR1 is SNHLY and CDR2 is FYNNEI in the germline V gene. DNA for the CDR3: TGTGCCGTACAGGGGGCGCGAGGGATCACTGAAGCTTTCTTT. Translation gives CAVQGARGITEAFF. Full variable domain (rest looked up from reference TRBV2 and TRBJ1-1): EPEVTQTPSHQVTQMGQEVILRCVPISNHLYFYWYRQILGQKVEFLVSFYNNEISEKSEIFDDQFSVERPDGSNFTLKIRSTKLEDSAMYFCAVQGARGITEAFFGQGTRLTVV.

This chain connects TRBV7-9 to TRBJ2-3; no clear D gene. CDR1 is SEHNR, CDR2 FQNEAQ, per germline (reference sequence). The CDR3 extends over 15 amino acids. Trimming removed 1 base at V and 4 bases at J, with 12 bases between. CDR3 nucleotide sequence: TGTGCCAGCAGCTTAGGCGGTAGCTTTTCAGATACGCAGTATTTT. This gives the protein CASSLGGSFSDTQYF.

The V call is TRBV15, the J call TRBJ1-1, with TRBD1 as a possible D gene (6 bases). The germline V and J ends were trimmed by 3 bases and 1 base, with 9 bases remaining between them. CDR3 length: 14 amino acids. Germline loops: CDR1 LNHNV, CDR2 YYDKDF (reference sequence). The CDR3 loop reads CATSRAGENTEAFF. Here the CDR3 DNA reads TGTGCCACCAGCAGGGCAGGGGAGAACACTGAAGCTTTCTTT.

The CDR3 region has the DNA TGTGCCAGCTCGCGGACTAGCGGGAGGGTACGCAATGAGCAGTTCTTC. Translation gives CASSRTSGRVRNEQFF. The chain joins TRBV18 to TRBJ2-1, with TRBD2 matching 15 bases. Unmatched junction bases numbered 6, after V lost 6 bases and J lost 6 bases. CDR1 KGHSH and CDR2 LQKENI come from the germline V gene. This CDR3 spans 16 amino acids. The entire variable domain, with the rest obtained from reference TRBV18 and TRBJ2-1, is as follows: NAGVMQNPRHLVRRRGQEARLRCSPMKGHSHVYWYRQLPEEGLKFMVYLQKENIIDESGMPKERFSAEFPKEGPSILRIQQVVRGDSAAYFCASSRTSGRVRNEQFFGPGTRLTVL.

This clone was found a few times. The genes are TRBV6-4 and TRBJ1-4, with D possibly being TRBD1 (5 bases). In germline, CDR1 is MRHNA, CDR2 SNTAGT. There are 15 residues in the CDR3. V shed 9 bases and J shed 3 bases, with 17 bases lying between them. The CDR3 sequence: CASRGGGWANEKLFF. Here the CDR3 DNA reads TGTGCCAGTCGGGGGGGAGGTTGGGCTAATGAAAAACTGTTTTTT.

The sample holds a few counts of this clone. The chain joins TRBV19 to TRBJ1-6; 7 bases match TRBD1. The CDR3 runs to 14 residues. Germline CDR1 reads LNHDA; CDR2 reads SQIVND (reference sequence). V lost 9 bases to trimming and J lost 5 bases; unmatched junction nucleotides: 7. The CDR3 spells CASSPGQNNSPLHF. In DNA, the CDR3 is TGTGCCAGCTCGCCGGGACAGAATAATTCACCCCTCCACTTT.

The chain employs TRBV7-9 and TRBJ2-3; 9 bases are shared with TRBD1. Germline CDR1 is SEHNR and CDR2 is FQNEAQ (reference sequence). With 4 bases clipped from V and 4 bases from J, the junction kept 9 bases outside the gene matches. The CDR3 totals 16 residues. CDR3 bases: TGTGCCAGCAGCTCTCCAGGACAGGGGTTCCCAGATACGCAGTATTTT. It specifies CASSSPGQGFPDTQYF.

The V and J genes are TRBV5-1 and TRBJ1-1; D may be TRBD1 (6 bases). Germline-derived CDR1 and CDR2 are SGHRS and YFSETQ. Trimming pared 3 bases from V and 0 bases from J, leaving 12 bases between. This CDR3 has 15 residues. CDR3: CASSSFQGLNTEAFF. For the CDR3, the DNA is TGCGCCAGCAGCTCGTTTCAGGGGCTGAACACTGAAGCTTTCTTT.

In DNA, the CDR3 is TGTGCCACCAGTGATTCCCGGGCCCCCGGGGATGAGCAGTTCTTC. It is translated as CATSDSRAPGDEQFF. The chain couples TRBV24-1 to TRBJ2-1; D is possibly TRBD2 (5 bases). The V end was cut by 2 bases, the J end by 8 bases, with 15 bases between. The CDR3 extends over 15 amino acids. The V gene's germline CDR1 is KGHDR and CDR2 SFDVKD.

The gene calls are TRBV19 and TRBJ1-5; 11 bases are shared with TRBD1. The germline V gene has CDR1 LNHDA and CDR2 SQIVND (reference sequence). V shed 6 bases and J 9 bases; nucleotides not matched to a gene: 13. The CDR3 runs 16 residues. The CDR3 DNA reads TGTGCCAGTAGCCCCGGGACAGGGGGTTGGCTTGTGCCCCAGCATTTT. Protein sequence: CASSPGTGGWLVPQHF. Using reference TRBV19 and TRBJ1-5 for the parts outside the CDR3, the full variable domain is DGGITQSPKYLFRKEGQNVTLSCEQNLNHDAMYWYRQDPGQGLRLIYYSQIVNDFQKGDIAEGYSVSREKKESFPLTVTSAQKNPTAFYLCASSPGTGGWLVPQHFGDGTRLSIL.

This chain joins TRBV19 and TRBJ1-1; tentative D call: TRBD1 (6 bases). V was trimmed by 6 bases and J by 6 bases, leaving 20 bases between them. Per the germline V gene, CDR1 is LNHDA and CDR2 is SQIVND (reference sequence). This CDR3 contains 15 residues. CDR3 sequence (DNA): TGTGCCAGTAGCCGGAGGGGGAGGGGTTTTTCTGAAGCTTTCTTT. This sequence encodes CASSRRGRGFSEAFF.

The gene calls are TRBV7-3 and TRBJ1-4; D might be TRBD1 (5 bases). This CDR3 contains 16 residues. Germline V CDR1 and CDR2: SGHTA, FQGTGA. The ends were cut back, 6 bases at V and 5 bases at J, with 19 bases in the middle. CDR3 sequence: CASSRSGGDSNEKLFF. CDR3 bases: TGTGCCAGCAGTCGCTCGGGGGGAGACTCGAATGAAAAACTGTTTTTT.

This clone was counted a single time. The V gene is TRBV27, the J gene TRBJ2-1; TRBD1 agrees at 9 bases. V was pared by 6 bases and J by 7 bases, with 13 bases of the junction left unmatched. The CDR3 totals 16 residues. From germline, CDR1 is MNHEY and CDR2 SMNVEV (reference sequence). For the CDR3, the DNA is TGTGCCAGCAGCCTATACGACAGGGGGAAGGGGAATGAGCAGTTCTTC. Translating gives CASSLYDRGKGNEQFF.

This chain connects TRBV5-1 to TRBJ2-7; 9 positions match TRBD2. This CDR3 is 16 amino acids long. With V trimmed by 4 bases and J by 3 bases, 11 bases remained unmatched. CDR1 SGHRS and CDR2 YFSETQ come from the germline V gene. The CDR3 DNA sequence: TGCGCCAGCAGCCAGAGTCCGGGACTAGCCTTCTACGAGCAGTACTTC. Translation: CASSQSPGLAFYEQYF.

The CDR3 region has the DNA TGCGCCAGCAGCGACCGGGACAGCAGGCAGCCCCAGCATTTT. Its protein product is CASSDRDSRQPQHF. The V and J genes are TRBV10-2 and TRBJ1-5, with 7 positions matching TRBD1. Germline-derived CDR1 and CDR2 are WSHSY and SAAADI. The CDR3 totals 14 residues. V trimming: 6 bases; J trimming: 7 bases; junction bases outside the gene matches: 9.

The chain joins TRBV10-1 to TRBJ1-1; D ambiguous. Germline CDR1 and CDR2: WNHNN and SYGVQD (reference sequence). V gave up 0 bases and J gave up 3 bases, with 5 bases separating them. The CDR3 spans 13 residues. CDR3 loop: CASSESRDTEAFF. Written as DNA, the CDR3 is TGCGCCAGCAGTGAGTCCCGGGACACTGAAGCTTTCTTT.

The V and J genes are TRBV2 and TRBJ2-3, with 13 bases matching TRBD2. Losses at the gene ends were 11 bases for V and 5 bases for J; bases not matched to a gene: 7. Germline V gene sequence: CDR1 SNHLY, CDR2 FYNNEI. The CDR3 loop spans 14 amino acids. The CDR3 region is CAGGLAGVQDTQYF. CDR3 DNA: TGTGCCGGTGGACTAGCGGGAGTTCAAGATACGCAGTATTTT.

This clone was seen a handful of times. The CDR3 nucleotides read TGTGCCAGCAGTCCAACACAGGTGGGTGAGCAGTTCTTC. Its protein product is CASSPTQVGEQFF. The chain recombines TRBV6-2 or TRBV6-3 with TRBJ2-1; D possibly corresponds to TRBD1 (5 bases). This CDR3 contains 13 residues. Looked up from germline, CDR1 is MNHEY and CDR2 is SVGEGT. Deletions cut 5 bases from V and 9 bases from J, with 14 bases between.

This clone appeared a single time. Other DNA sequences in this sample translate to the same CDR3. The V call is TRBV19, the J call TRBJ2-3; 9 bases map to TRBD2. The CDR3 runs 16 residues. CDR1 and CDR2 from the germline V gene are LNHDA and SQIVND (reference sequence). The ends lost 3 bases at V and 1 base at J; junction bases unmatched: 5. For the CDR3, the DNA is TGTGCCAGTAGTATTTTAGCGGGAGCAGGCACAGATACGCAGTATTTT. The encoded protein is CASSILAGAGTDTQYF.

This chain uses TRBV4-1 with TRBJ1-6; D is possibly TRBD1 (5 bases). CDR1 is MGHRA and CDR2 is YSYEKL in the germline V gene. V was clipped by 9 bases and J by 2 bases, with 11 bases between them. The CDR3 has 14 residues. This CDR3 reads CASRGAAYNSPLHF. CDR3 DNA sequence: TGCGCCAGTAGGGGTGCTGCCTATAATTCACCCCTCCACTTT.

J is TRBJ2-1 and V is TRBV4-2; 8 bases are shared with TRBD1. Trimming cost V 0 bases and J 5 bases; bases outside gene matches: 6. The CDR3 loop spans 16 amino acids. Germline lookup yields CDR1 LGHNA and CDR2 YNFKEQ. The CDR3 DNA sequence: TGTGCCAGCAGCCAAGATACTCAGGGGGCCGACAATGAGCAGTTCTTC. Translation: CASSQDTQGADNEQFF.

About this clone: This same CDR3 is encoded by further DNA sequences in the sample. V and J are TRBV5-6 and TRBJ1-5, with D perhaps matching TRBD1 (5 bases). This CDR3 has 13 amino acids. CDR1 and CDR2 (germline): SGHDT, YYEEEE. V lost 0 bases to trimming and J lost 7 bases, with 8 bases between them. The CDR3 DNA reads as TGTGCCAGCAGCTTGGTAGGGGAACAGCCCCAGCATTTT. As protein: CASSLVGEQPQHF.

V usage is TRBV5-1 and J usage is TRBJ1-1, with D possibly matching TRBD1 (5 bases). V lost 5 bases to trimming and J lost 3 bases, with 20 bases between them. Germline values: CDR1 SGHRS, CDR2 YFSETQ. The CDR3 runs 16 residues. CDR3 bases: TGCGCCAGCAGATTAACGCCCGGACGGGGGGACACTGAAGCTTTCTTT. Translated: CASRLTPGRGDTEAFF.

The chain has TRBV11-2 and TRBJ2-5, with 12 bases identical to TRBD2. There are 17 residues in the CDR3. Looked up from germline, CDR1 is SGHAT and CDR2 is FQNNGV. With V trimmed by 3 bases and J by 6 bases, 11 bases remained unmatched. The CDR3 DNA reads TGTGCCAGCAGCTTGGGCCCCCTAGCGGGAGGGCGTCAGACCCAGTACTTC. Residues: CASSLGPLAGGRQTQYF.

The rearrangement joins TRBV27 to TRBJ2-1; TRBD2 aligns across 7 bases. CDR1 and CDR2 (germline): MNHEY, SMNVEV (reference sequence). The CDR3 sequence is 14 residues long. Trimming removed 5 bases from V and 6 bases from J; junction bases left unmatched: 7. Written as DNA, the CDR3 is TGTGCCAGCAGTCCTCGGCGGGAGAGCAATGAGCAGTTCTTC. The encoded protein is CASSPRRESNEQFF.

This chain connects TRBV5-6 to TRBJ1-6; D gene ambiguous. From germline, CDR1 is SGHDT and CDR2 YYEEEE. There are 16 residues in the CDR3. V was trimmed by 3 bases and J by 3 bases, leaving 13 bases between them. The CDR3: CASSSGSGSYNSPLHF. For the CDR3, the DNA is TGTGCCAGCAGCTCGGGGTCTGGGAGCTATAATTCACCCCTCCACTTT.